Each of the 13 T cell receptor beta chains below was sequenced from the same sample in a study of human T cells and chemical hapten exposure. Time point reported: patch test 1, 2 weeks after DPC sensitization. Treatment denoted: therapeutic diphenylcyclopropenone sensitization with weekly scalp DPC. TCRdb called the RACE reads again in MiXCR, with one record for every CDR3 protein. The table lists around 190,000 distinct CDR3 sequences, approximately 20% of them singletons. The material was whole blood, obtained in connection with sensitization to the hapten diphenylcyclopropenone (DPC). All receptors derive from a woman aged 50 to 60 with alopecia areata. Some clones in this sample may be carry-over from other donors' samples.

The V gene is TRBV21-1, the J gene TRBJ2-7; the table gives TRBD1 as D, unverified against the DNA. TRBV21-1 is termed a pseudogene. The CDR3 runs 13 residues. The CDR3 DNA follows: TGTGCCAGCAGCAGGGACGCAGGGGGCGAGCAGTACTTC. As protein: CASSRDAGGEQYF.

This chain uses TRBV7-2 with TRBJ2-3, with 10 bases lining up with TRBD2. The CDR3 is 19 amino acids. Germline CDR1 SGHTA, CDR2 FQGNSA. The trim removed 1 base at V and 6 bases at J, leaving 16 bases unmatched. The CDR3 sequence is CASSLVGGSGGAPHDTQYF. The CDR3 bases are TGTGCCAGCAGCTTAGTTGGAGGAAGCGGGGGGGCCCCACACGATACGCAGTATTTT.

The chain uses TRBV9 and TRBJ1-1; TRBD1 might be the D (6 bases). The V end was cut by 4 bases, the J end by 1 base, with 11 bases between. The CDR3 is made up of 14 amino acids. Germline CDR1 is SGDLS and CDR2 is YYNGEE. The CDR3 loop is CASSYTGTNTEAFF. The CDR3 DNA reads TGTGCCAGCAGCTATACAGGGACGAACACTGAAGCTTTCTTT.

This clonotype was seen more than once but under ten times. The J gene is TRBJ1-2, the V gene TRBV27; TRBD1 agrees at 9 bases. Trimming removed 5 bases from V and 4 bases from J; junction bases left unmatched: 5. The CDR3 is 14 residues long. CDR1 and CDR2 from the germline V gene are MNHEY and SMNVEV (reference sequence). The chain's CDR3 is CASSGGQGIYGYTF. Written as DNA, the CDR3 is TGTGCCAGCAGTGGGGGACAGGGAATCTATGGCTACACCTTC.

The chain joins TRBV10-1 to TRBJ1-2, with unresolved D. CDR3 size: 14 residues. Germline CDR1 and CDR2: WNHNN and SYGVQD (reference sequence). The V end was cut by 2 bases, the J end by 4 bases, with 11 bases between. Here the CDR3 DNA reads TGCGCCAGCAGTGAGAGCGTTGCCCCCTATGGCTACACCTTC. This encodes CASSESVAPYGYTF.

This clonotype was counted only a few times. V gene TRBV5-1 combines with J gene TRBJ2-3; D uncertain. The germline V gene encodes CDR1 SGHRS and CDR2 YFSETQ. The CDR3 has 11 amino acids. The V gene lost 1 base and the J gene lost 5 bases, with 2 bases spanning the gap. CDR3 amino acids: CASSLQDTQYF. CDR3 coding DNA: TGCGCCAGCAGCTTGCAAGATACGCAGTATTTT.

This clonotype was detected a few times. The CDR3 DNA sequence: TGTGCCAGTAGTCCCCTGGACAACCGACTTAACTATGGCTACACCTTC. Protein product: CASSPLDNRLNYGYTF. The chain recombines TRBV19 with TRBJ1-2; D might be TRBD1 (5 bases). The CDR3 is 16 residues long. V was shortened by 5 bases and J by 1 base, with 17 bases between the two germline ends. The germline V gene encodes CDR1 LNHDA and CDR2 SQIVND (reference sequence).

This clonotype was detected many times. The chain couples TRBV5-1 to TRBJ2-1; D uncertain. This CDR3 has 17 amino acids. V was clipped by 0 bases and J by 0 bases, with 13 bases between them. CDR1 and CDR2 from the germline V gene are SGHRS and YFSETQ. The CDR3 DNA reads TGCGCCAGCAGCTTGGTATATAGGCTCTCCTCCTACAATGAGCAGTTCTTC. Its protein product is CASSLVYRLSSYNEQFF.

This clonotype has more than one count but fewer than ten. The rearrangement uses TRBV7-9 and TRBJ2-1, with 8 bases identical to TRBD2. The CDR3 is made up of 14 amino acids. Germline-derived CDR1 and CDR2 are SEHNR and FQNEAQ (reference sequence). Trimming at V came to 2 bases and at J to 8 bases, leaving 5 bases not matched to a gene. The CDR3 sequence is CASSLNGRAYEQFF. The CDR3 DNA reads as TGTGCCAGCAGCTTAAACGGGAGGGCCTATGAGCAGTTCTTC.

This clonotype has just a few counts. The genes are TRBV29-1 and TRBJ2-1; D not certain. Germline-derived CDR1 and CDR2 are SQVTM and ANQGSEA. V lost 7 bases to trimming and J lost 8 bases, with 18 bases between them. The length of the CDR3 is 13 residues. This chain's CDR3 is CSEWTVGDHEQFF. The CDR3 bases are TGCAGCGAGTGGACGGTCGGAGACCATGAGCAGTTCTTC.

This chain uses TRBV15 with TRBJ1-6, with a possible D match to TRBD1 (6 bases). Germline V gives CDR1 LNHNV, CDR2 YYDKDF (reference sequence). Trimming shortened V by 1 base and J by 7 bases, and 17 bases separated the two germline ends. This CDR3 spans 17 amino acids. CDR3 sequence: CATSRGWSLQGNSPLHF. The CDR3 nucleotides are TGTGCCACCAGCAGAGGCTGGAGTCTACAGGGAAATTCACCCCTCCACTTT.

The chain joins TRBV20-1 to TRBJ1-1, with D possibly being TRBD1 (6 bases). Germline V gene sequence: CDR1 DFQATT, CDR2 SNEGSKA (reference sequence). The CDR3 spans 15 residues. V shed 5 bases and J shed 0 bases, with 16 bases lying between them. This CDR3 reads CSAPRQGNLNTEAFF. CDR3 nucleotides: TGCAGTGCTCCCCGGCAGGGGAATTTGAACACTGAAGCTTTCTTT.

V gene TRBV2 combines with J gene TRBJ2-1; TRBD1 agrees at 9 bases. The CDR3 is 16 residues long. The germline CDR1 and CDR2 sequences are SNHLY and FYNNEI. V trimming: 5 bases; J trimming: 6 bases; junction bases outside the gene matches: 11. The CDR3 region is CASSKIQGALGNEQFF. CDR3 sequence (DNA): TGTGCCAGCAGTAAAATACAGGGGGCCCTTGGCAATGAGCAGTTCTTC.